Listed below are T cell receptor beta chains from one sample, sequenced in a study of cytomegalovirus exposure and HLA in healthy donors. Sequenced by immunoSEQ multiplex PCR; TCRdb stores in-frame clones only, minus some. Here the sample spans tens of thousands of clones, roughly 66% being singletons. The sample comprised PBMCs. The receptor set was obtained from a young man in good health and CMV-seronegative. Each CDR3 is given with its conserved first and last residue. The order of the fields is CDR3 length, J gene, D gene, clone size, V gene, CDR3 DNA, CDR3 protein. The D gene is left open where the match is weak. Expanded clones are given a class, and other clones once, few, many or no size at all.

15	TRBJ1-5	TRBD1	-	TRBV2	TGTGCCAGCAGGGCCGGGACAGGGACCAATCAGCCCCAGCATTTT	CASRAGTGTNQPQHF
12	TRBJ2-1	-	-	TRBV10-3	TGTGCCATCGGCTGGGGGGACAATGAGCAGTTCTTC	CAIGWGDNEQFF
14	TRBJ2-2	TRBD1	-	TRBV27	TGTGCCAGCAGTGGACAGGGAGAGACCGGGGAGCTGTTTTTT	CASSGQGETGELFF
14	TRBJ1-6	-	-	TRBV7-8	TGTGCCAGCAGCTTATCCGACGGAGGTTCACCCCTCCACTTT	CASSLSDGGSPLHF
15	TRBJ1-1	TRBD1	-	TRBV4-3	TGCGCCAGCAGCCAAGAGGGTGGACAGGGGGATGGAGCTTTCTTT	CASSQEGGQGDGAFF
12	TRBJ1-5	-	-	TRBV7-9	TGTGCCAGCAGCTTAAATTCAGAGCCCCAGCATTTT	CASSLNSEPQHF
14	TRBJ2-2	TRBD1	-	TRBV7-3	TGTGCCAGCAGGCGACAGGGGGCGACCGGGGAGCTGTTTTTT	CASRRQGATGELFF
14	TRBJ1-5	-	few	TRBV7-8	TGTGCCAGCAGGGATGCAGGTAGCAATCAGCCCCAGCATTTT	CASRDAGSNQPQHF
11	TRBJ1-1	-	-	TRBV25-1	TGTGCCAGCAGTCTGCGCACTGAAGCTTTCTTT	CASSLRTEAFF
12	TRBJ2-2	-	-	TRBV19	TGTGCCAGTAGTTCAGGGACCGGGGAGCTGTTTTTT	CASSSGTGELFF
14	TRBJ2-2	-	-	TRBV5-1	TGCGCCAGCGCCCTCGTGGAGGGTTTGGGGGAGCTGTTTTTT	CASALVEGLGELFF
15	TRBJ2-1	TRBD2	-	TRBV6-4	TGTGCCAGCAGCCTAGGGACTAGCGGGAGAGGCGAGCAGTTCTTC	CASSLGTSGRGEQFF
13	TRBJ1-2	-	-	TRBV5-1	TGCGCCAGCAGCCCGGACAGTAACTATGGCTACACCTTC	CASSPDSNYGYTF
16	TRBJ1-1	-	-	TRBV7-3	TGTGCCAGCAGCTTACTGGACAGCATATTGAACACTGAAGCTTTCTTT	CASSLLDSILNTEAFF
14	TRBJ2-1	-	-	TRBV6-5	TGTGCCAGCAGTTACTCTCGGGGATACAATGAGCAGTTCTTC	CASSYSRGYNEQFF
12	TRBJ1-4	TRBD1	few	TRBV2	TGTGCCAGCAGGACAGGGAATGAAAAACTGTTTTTT	CASRTGNEKLFF
15	TRBJ2-7	TRBD2	-	TRBV6-5	TGTGCCAGCAGTCGACTAGCGGGGGGGGCCTACGAGCAGTACTTC	CASSRLAGGAYEQYF
14	TRBJ1-1	-	-	TRBV30	TGTGCCTGGAGTGTCGGAGTTTTGGGCACTGAAGCTTTCTTT	CAWSVGVLGTEAFF
15	TRBJ1-4	-	-	TRBV27	TGTGCCAGCAGTTTTATAGGAGCTCCGGGTGAAAAACTGTTTTTT	CASSFIGAPGEKLFF
13	TRBJ2-5	-	-	TRBV5-1	TGCGCCAGCAGAACCGGGAGCAAAGAGACCCAGTACTTC	CASRTGSKETQYF
16	TRBJ2-1	TRBD2	once	TRBV6-4	TGTGCCAGCAGTGACAAGAGTAGCGGGCCATACAATGAGCAGTTCTTC	CASSDKSSGPYNEQFF
13	TRBJ2-1	-	-	TRBV7-3	TGTGCCAGCAGCTTAAACTCCCTGAGTGAGCAGTTCTTC	CASSLNSLSEQFF
15	TRBJ1-2	-	-	TRBV6-5	TGTGCCAGCAGTCCTCCCGGCAGGGGACCGAGAGGCTACACCTTC	CASSPPGRGPRGYTF
16	TRBJ1-3	-	few	TRBV13	TGTGCCAGCAAGGCCCCGGGGGATCACTCTGGAAACACCATATATTTT	CASKAPGDHSGNTIYF
15	TRBJ2-7	-	-	TRBV7-9	TGTGCCAGCAGCCAGATTCAGGACAGAACCTACGAGCAGTACTTC	CASSQIQDRTYEQYF
18	TRBJ2-6	-	few	TRBV15	TGTGCCACCAGCAGGCCGGGACACCTCGCGTCTGGGGCCAACGTCCTGACTTTC	CATSRPGHLASGANVLTF
15	TRBJ2-3	TRBD2	-	TRBV7-9	TGTGCCAGCAGCTTTGAGCGGGGGGGAACAGATACGCAGTATTTT	CASSFERGGTDTQYF
16	TRBJ2-2	TRBD2	-	TRBV29-1	TGCAGCGTTGTGGTAGCGGGAGGGCCAGCGGCCGGGGAGCTGTTTTTT	CSVVVAGGPAAGELFF
15	TRBJ1-6	TRBD1	few	TRBV6-4	TGTGCCAGCAGTGACTCGGGACAGGGGGCTTCACCCCTCCACTTT	CASSDSGQGASPLHF
19	TRBJ2-7	-	few	TRBV4-1	TGCGCCAGCAGCCAAGTAACTAACGCCGGACTCACGAAATCCTACGAGCAGTACTTC	CASSQVTNAGLTKSYEQYF
14	TRBJ1-3	TRBD1	-	TRBV25-1	TGTGCCAGCAGCAGGACAGGGACTGGAAACACCATATATTTT	CASSRTGTGNTIYF
14	TRBJ1-2	-	-	TRBV6-5	TGTGCCAGCAGCCTTTACAGGGAATGGTATGGCTACACCTTC	CASSLYREWYGYTF
12	TRBJ1-4	-	-	TRBV2	TGTGCCAGCGGTGGGCATAATGAAAAACTGTTTTTT	CASGGHNEKLFF
15	TRBJ2-7	TRBD1	-	TRBV4-1	TGCGCCAGCAGCCATGGGACAGGGGAGGGCTACGAGCAGTACTTC	CASSHGTGEGYEQYF
12	TRBJ1-2	-	-	TRBV30	TGTGCCTGGGAGAAGGGGGAAGGTGGCTACACCTTC	CAWEKGEGGYTF
15	TRBJ2-5	TRBD2	once	TRBV28	TGTGCCAGCAGTCAGACTAGCGGGAGGAAAGAGACCCAGTACTTC	CASSQTSGRKETQYF
15	TRBJ2-7	TRBD2	-	TRBV19	TGTGCCAGTAGTCCGGGACTAGCGCGGTCCTACGAGCAGTACTTC	CASSPGLARSYEQYF
12	TRBJ1-2	-	-	TRBV6-1	TGTGCCAGCAGTGAGGCAGTCTATGGCTACACCTTC	CASSEAVYGYTF
14	TRBJ2-1	TRBD2	-	TRBV28	TGTGCCAGCAGTTTGCTAGCGGCGTACAATGAGCAGTTCTTC	CASSLLAAYNEQFF
11	TRBJ2-1	-	few	TRBV25-1	TGTGCCAGCTCTATGTACAATGAGCAGTTCTTC	CASSMYNEQFF